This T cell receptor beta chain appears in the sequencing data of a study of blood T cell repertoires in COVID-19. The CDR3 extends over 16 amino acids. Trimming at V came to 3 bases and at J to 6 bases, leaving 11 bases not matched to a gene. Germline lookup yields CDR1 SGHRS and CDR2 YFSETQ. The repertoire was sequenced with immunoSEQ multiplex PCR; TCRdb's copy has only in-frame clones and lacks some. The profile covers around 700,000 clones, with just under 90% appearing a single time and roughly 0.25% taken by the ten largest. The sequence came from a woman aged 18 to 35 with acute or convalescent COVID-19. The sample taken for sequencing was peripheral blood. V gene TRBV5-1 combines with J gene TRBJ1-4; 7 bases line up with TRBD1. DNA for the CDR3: TGCGCCAGCAGCTCTCAACGACAGGGTGCATATGAAAAACTGTTTTTT. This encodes CASSSQRQGAYEKLFF. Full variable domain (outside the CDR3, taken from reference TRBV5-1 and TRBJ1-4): KAGVTQTPRYLIKTRGQQVTLSCSPISGHRSVSWYQQTPGQGLQFLFEYFSETQRNKGNFPGRFSGRQFSNSRSEMNVSTLELGDSALYLCASSSQRQGAYEKLFFGSGTQLSVL.